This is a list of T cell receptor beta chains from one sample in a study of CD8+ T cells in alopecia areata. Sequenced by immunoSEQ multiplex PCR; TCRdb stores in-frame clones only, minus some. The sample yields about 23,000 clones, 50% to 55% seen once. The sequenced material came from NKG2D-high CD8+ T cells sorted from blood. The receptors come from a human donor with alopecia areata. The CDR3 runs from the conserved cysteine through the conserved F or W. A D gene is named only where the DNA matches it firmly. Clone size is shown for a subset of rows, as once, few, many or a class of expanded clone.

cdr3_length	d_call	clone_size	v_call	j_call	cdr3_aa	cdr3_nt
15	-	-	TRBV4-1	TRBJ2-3	CASSQGTLSTDTQYF	TGCGCCAGCAGCCAGGGAACTCTGAGCACAGATACGCAGTATTTT
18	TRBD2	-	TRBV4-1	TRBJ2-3	CASSETGTSGSSTDTQYF	TGCGCCAGCAGTGAAACCGGGACTAGCGGTTCTAGCACAGATACGCAGTATTTT
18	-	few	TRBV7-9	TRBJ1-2	CASSLAIVRGLTPYGYTF	TGTGCCAGCAGCTTAGCGATAGTGCGGGGCCTGACCCCCTATGGCTACACCTTC
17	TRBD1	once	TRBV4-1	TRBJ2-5	CASSQRGTGGDGETQYF	TGCGCCAGCAGCCAACGAGGGACAGGGGGAGACGGAGAGACCCAGTACTTC
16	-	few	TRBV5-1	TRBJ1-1	CASRIGAGGANTEAFF	TGCGCCAGCAGAATTGGAGCGGGGGGCGCGAACACTGAAGCTTTCTTT
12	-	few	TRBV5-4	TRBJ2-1	CASSLGGNEQFF	TGTGCCAGCAGCTTGGGCGGAAATGAGCAGTTCTTC
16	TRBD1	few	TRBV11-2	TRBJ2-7	CASSPRPDRGLYEQYF	TGTGCCAGCAGCCCGCGGCCCGACAGGGGGCTATACGAGCAGTACTTC
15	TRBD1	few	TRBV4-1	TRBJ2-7	CASSQELGGSYEQYF	TGCGCCAGCAGCCAAGAGCTAGGGGGCAGCTACGAGCAGTACTTC
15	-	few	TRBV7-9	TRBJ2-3	CASSLVSRGTDTQYF	TGTGCCAGCAGCTTAGTTTCCCGGGGCACAGATACGCAGTATTTT
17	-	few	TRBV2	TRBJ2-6	CASLGGTQSSGANVLTF	TGTGCCAGTCTGGGGGGAACCCAAAGTTCTGGGGCCAACGTCCTGACTTTC
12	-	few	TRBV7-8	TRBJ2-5	CASQVPGETQYF	TGTGCCAGCCAGGTCCCTGGGGAGACCCAGTACTTC
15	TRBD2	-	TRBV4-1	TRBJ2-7	CASSQLAGNSYEQYF	TGCGCCAGCAGCCAACTAGCGGGGAACTCCTACGAGCAGTACTTC
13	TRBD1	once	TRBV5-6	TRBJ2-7	CASSEDRFYEQYF	TGTGCCAGCAGCGAGGACAGGTTCTACGAGCAGTACTTC
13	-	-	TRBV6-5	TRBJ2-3	CASSFSHTDTQYF	TGTGCCAGCAGTTTTTCCCACACAGATACGCAGTATTTT
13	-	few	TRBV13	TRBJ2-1	CASSQSSYNEQFF	TGTGCCAGCAGCCAGAGCTCCTACAATGAGCAGTTCTTC
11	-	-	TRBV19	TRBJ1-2	CASRQARGYTF	TGTGCCAGTAGACAGGCGAGGGGCTACACCTTC
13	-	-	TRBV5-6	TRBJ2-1	CASSWGTAEEQFF	TGTGCCAGCAGCTGGGGGACTGCTGAGGAGCAGTTCTTC
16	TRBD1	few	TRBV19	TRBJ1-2	CASSPIRSGQVYGYTF	TGTGCCAGTAGTCCAATACGTTCGGGACAGGTCTATGGCTACACCTTC
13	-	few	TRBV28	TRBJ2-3	CASSLPGTDTQYF	TGTGCCAGCAGTTTGCCCGGCACAGATACGCAGTATTTT
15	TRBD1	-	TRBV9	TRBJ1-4	CASSVGAGGSEKLFF	TGTGCCAGCAGCGTAGGGGCAGGGGGAAGTGAAAAACTGTTTTTT
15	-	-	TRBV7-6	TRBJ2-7	CASSLEADGFYEQYF	TGTGCCAGCAGCTTAGAAGCGGACGGGTTCTACGAGCAGTACTTC
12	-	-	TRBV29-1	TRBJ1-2	CSVEDIGVGYTF	TGCAGCGTTGAAGATATAGGGGTTGGCTACACCTTC
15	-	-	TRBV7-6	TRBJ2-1	CASSGASGPGGEQFF	TGTGCCAGCAGCGGAGCTAGCGGACCAGGGGGTGAGCAGTTCTTC
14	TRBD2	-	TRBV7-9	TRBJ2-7	CASSSGRSGYEQYF	TGTGCCAGCAGCTCCGGGAGGTCAGGCTACGAGCAGTACTTC
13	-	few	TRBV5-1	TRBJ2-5	CASSSSPHKTQYF	TGCGCCAGCAGCTCATCACCCCACAAGACCCAGTACTTC